This passage covers 8 T cell receptor beta chains from one sample sequenced in a study of blood T cell repertoires in COVID-19. TCRdb's table, derived via immunoSEQ multiplex PCR, lists solely in-frame clones and lacks some. The sample yields about 61,000 clones, 60% to 80% seen once. Input material: peripheral blood. The receptors originated from a man older than 75 with active or convalescent COVID-19.

The chain couples TRBV29-1 to TRBJ2-2, with D perhaps TRBD1 (6 bases). The CDR3 runs to 11 residues. Germline V gives CDR1 SQVTM, CDR2 ANQGSEA. Trimming took off 5 bases at V and 10 bases at J, with 11 bases between the two ends. In DNA form, the CDR3 reads TGCAGCGTTTACAGGGCCGCGGAGCTGTTTTTT. Its translation is CSVYRAAELFF.

This chain links TRBV3-1 (or the pseudogene TRBV3-2) with TRBJ2-3; a weak D match, TRBD1 (5 bases). The germline V and J ends were trimmed by 4 bases and 6 bases, with 11 bases remaining between them. CDR1 is LGHDT and CDR2 is YNNKEL in the germline V gene (reference sequence). The CDR3 covers 13 residues. The CDR3 loop is CASSRGSPDTQYF. DNA for the CDR3: TGTGCCAGCAGCCGGGGCTCCCCGGATACGCAGTATTTT.

In its sample, this clone was seen a few times. V and J are TRBV7-6 and TRBJ2-1; 10 bases fit TRBD2. Germline-derived CDR1 and CDR2 are SGHVS and FNYEAQ. The length of the CDR3 is 16 residues. V trimming: 5 bases; J trimming: 8 bases; junction bases outside the gene matches: 12. CDR3 DNA sequence: TGTGCCAGCAGCCTATCTAGCGGGAGTGTCGTCGATGAGCAGTTCTTC. This encodes CASSLSSGSVVDEQFF.

In this sample, this clone turned up a few times. The chain carries TRBV27 and TRBJ1-1; weak D call: TRBD1 (5 bases). This CDR3 spans 14 amino acids. V dropped 2 bases and J dropped 7 bases, with 14 bases sitting between them. CDR1 MNHEY and CDR2 SMNVEV come from the germline V gene (reference sequence). The CDR3 nucleotides read TGTGCCAGCAGTTTAGCCGGGGGGTTAATTGAAGCTTTCTTT. This codes for CASSLAGGLIEAFF.

This chain uses TRBV4-1 with TRBJ1-2; a weak D match, TRBD1 (5 bases). The germline gives CDR1 MGHRA, CDR2 YSYEKL. This CDR3 has 15 residues. Deletions cut 2 bases from V and 1 base from J, with 11 bases between. DNA for the CDR3: TGCGCCAGCAGCCAAAGGGGTGAAGGTAACTATGGCTACACCTTC. Amino acids: CASSQRGEGNYGYTF.

The V and J genes are TRBV6-5 and TRBJ1-2; D unresolved. Trimming shortened V by 7 bases and J by 8 bases, and 20 bases separated the two germline ends. CDR3 length: 14 amino acids. Germline CDR1 and CDR2: MNHEY and SVGAGI. This chain's CDR3 is CASIPRAQRGGYTF. The CDR3 region has the DNA TGTGCCAGCATCCCAAGGGCCCAGAGAGGGGGCTACACCTTC.

The chain joins TRBV7-8 to TRBJ1-4; 7 nucleotides match TRBD1. CDR3 length equals 15 residues. Germline CDR1 and CDR2: SGHVS and FQNEAQ. Trimming cost V 5 bases and J 8 bases; bases outside gene matches: 11. The DNA for the CDR3 is TGTGCCAGCAGCGAGTACAGGGGCTCAAACGAAAAACTGTTTTTT. This codes for CASSEYRGSNEKLFF.

This clone was counted at least ten times. V gene TRBV4-3 combines with J gene TRBJ2-6; D is possibly TRBD2 (6 bases). This CDR3 has 16 amino acids. Deletions cut 0 bases from V and 2 bases from J, with 8 bases between. The germline gives CDR1 LGHNA, CDR2 YSLEER. CDR3 in amino acids: CASSQDGGAGANVLTF. DNA for the CDR3: TGCGCCAGCAGCCAAGACGGCGGGGCTGGGGCCAACGTCCTGACTTTC.